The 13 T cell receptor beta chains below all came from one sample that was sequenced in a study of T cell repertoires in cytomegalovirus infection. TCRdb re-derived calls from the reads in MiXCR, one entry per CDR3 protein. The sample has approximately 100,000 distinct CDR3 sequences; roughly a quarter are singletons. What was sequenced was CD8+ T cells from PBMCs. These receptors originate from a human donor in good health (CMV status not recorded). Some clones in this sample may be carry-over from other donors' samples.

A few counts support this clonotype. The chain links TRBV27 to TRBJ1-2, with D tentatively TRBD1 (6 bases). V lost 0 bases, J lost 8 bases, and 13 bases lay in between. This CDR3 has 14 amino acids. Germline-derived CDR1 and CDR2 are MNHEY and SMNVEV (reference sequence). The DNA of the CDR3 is TGTGCCAGCAGTTTATCGACGGGGGCGCGAGGCTACACCTTC. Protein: CASSLSTGARGYTF.

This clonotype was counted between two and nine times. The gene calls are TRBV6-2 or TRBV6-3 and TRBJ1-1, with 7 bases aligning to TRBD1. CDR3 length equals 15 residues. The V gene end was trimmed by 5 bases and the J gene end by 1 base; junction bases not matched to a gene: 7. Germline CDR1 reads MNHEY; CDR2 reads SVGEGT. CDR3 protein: CASSHRGRKNTEAFF. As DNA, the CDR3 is TGTGCCAGCAGTCACAGGGGCCGTAAGAACACTGAAGCTTTCTTT.

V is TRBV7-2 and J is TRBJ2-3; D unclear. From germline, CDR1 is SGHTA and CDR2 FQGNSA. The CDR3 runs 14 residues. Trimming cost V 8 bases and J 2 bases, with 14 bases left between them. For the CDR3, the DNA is TGTGCCAGCGTTGGCGCGAGATTCACAGATACGCAGTATTTT. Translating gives CASVGARFTDTQYF.

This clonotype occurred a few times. The CDR3 loop is CASSQYGGGGADTQYF. The CDR3 nucleotides read TGTGCCAGCAGCCAATACGGGGGGGGAGGCGCAGATACGCAGTATTTT. The chain joins TRBV6-2 or TRBV6-3 to TRBJ2-3; 8 nucleotides agree with TRBD2. The length of the CDR3 is 16 residues. Unmatched junction bases numbered 12, after V lost 6 bases and J lost 4 bases. Per the germline V gene, CDR1 is MNHEY and CDR2 is SVGEGT.

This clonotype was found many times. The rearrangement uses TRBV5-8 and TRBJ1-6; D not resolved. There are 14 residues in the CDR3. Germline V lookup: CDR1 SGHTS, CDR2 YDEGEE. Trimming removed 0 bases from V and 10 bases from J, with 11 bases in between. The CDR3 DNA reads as TGTGCCAGCAGCTTGGATGGGGTTGGCTCACCCCTCCACTTT. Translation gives CASSLDGVGSPLHF.

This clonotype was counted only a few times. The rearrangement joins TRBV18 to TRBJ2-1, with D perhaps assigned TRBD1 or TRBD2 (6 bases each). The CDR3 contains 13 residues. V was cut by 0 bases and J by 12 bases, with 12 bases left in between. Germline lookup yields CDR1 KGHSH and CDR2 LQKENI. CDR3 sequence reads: CASSPPGGHGQFF. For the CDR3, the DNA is TGTGCCAGCTCACCACCAGGGGGGCATGGGCAGTTCTTC.

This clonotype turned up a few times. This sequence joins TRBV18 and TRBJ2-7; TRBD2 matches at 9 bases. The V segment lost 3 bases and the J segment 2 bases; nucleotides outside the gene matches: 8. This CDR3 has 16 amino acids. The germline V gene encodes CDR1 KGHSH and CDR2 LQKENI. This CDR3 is CASSPGSGSPAYEQYF. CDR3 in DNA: TGTGCCAGCTCACCTGGTAGCGGGAGCCCCGCCTACGAGCAGTACTTC.

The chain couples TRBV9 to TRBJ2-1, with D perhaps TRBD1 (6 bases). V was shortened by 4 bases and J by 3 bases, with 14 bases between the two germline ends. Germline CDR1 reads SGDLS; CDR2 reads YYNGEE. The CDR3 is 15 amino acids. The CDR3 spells CASSPEGVDYNEQFF. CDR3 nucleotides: TGTGCCAGCAGCCCCGAGGGGGTCGACTACAATGAGCAGTTCTTC.

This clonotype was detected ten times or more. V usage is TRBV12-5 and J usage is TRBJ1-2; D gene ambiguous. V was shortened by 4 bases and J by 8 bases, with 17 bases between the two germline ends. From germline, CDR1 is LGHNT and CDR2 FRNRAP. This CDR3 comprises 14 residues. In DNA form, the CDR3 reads TGTGCTAGTGGTTCCGAGCGGCCTAAGAGGGGCTACACCTTC. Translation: CASGSERPKRGYTF.

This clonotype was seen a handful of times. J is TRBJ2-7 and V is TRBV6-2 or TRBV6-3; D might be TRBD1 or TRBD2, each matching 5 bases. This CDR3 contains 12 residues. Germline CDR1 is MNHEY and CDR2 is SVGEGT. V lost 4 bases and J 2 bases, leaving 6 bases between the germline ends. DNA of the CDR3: TGTGCCAGCAGTTCGGGGCCCTACGAGCAGTACTTC. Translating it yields CASSSGPYEQYF.

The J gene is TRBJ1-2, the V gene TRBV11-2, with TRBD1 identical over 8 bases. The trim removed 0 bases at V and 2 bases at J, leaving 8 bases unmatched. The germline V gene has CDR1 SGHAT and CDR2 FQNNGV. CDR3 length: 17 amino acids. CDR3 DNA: TGTGCCAGCAGCTTAGATCGGACAGGGTTTGGCAACTATGGCTACACCTTC. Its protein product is CASSLDRTGFGNYGYTF. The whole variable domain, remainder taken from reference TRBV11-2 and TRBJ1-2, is EAGVAQSPRYKIIEKRQSVAFWCNPISGHATLYWYQQILGQGPKLLIQFQNNGVVDDSQLPKDRFSAERLKGVDSTLKIQPAKLEDSAVYLCASSLDRTGFGNYGYTFGSGTRLTVV.

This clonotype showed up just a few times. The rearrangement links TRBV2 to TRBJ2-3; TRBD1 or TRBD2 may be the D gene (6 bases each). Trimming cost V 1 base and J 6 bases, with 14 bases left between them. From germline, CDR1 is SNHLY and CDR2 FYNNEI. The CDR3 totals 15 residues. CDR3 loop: CASSEEGVAADTQYF. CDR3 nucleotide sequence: TGTGCCAGCAGTGAAGAGGGGGTAGCGGCTGATACGCAGTATTTT.

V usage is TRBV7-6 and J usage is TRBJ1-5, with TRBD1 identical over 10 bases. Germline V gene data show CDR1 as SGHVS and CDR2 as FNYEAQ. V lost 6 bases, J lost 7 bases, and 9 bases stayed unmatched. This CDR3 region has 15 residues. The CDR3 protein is CASSDRDRGGQPQHF. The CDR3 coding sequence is TGTGCCAGCAGTGACCGGGACAGGGGAGGGCAGCCCCAGCATTTT.